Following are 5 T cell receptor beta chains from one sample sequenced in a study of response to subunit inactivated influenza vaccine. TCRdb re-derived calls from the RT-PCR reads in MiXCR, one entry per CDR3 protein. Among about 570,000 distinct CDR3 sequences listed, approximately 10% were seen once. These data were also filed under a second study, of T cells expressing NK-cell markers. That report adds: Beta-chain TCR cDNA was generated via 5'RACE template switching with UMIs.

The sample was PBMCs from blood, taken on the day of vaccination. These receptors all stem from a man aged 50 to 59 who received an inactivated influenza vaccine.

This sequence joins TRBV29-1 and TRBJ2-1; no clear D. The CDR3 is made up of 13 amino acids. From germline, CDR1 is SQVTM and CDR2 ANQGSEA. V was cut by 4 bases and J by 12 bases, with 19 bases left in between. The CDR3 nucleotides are TGCAGCGTTGTGTCGGGTTTGGGTGAAGGGCAGTTCTTC. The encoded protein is CSVVSGLGEGQFF.

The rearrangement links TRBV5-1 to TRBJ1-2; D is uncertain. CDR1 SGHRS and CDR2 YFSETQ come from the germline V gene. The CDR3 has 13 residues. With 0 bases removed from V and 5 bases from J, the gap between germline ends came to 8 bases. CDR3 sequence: CASSLVDGYGYTF. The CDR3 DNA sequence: TGCGCCAGCAGCTTGGTAGATGGTTATGGCTACACCTTC.

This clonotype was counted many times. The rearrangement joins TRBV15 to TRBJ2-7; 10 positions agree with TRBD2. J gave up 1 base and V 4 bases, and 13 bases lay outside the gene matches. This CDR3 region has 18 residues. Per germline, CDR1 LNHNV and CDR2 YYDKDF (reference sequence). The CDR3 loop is CATSITGTSVRKSYEQYF. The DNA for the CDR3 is TGTGCCACCAGCATAACCGGGACTAGCGTGAGAAAATCCTACGAGCAGTACTTC.

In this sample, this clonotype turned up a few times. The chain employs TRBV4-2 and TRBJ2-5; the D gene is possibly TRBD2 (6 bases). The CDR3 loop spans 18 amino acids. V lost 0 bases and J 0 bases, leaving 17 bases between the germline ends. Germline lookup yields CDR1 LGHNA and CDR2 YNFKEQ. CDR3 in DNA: TGTGCCAGCAGCCAAGATCCGGGCAGCGGAGGGTACCAAGAGACCCAGTACTTC. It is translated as CASSQDPGSGGYQETQYF.

In DNA form, the CDR3 reads TGCAGCGTTGTAGGTGTCGACGAGCAGTACTTC. Amino acids: CSVVGVDEQYF. V and J are TRBV29-1 and TRBJ2-7, with D unresolved. Trimming pared 4 bases from V and 5 bases from J, leaving 9 bases between. Germline V lookup: CDR1 SQVTM, CDR2 ANQGSEA. This CDR3 contains 11 residues.